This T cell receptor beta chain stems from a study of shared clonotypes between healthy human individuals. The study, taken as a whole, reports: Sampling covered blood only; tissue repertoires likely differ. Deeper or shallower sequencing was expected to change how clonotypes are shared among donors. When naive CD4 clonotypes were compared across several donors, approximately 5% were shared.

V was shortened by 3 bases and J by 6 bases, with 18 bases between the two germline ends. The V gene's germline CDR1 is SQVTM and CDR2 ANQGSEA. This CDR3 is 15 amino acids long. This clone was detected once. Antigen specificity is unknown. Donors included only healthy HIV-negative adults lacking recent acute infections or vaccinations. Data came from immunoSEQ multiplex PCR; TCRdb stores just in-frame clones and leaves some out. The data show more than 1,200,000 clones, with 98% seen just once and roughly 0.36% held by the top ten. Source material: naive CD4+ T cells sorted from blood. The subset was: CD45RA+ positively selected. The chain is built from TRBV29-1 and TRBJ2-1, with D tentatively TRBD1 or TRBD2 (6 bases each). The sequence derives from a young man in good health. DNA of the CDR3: TGCAGCGTTGAGGTTCTCAGGGGAGGCATCAATGAGCAGTTCTTC. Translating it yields CSVEVLRGGINEQFF.